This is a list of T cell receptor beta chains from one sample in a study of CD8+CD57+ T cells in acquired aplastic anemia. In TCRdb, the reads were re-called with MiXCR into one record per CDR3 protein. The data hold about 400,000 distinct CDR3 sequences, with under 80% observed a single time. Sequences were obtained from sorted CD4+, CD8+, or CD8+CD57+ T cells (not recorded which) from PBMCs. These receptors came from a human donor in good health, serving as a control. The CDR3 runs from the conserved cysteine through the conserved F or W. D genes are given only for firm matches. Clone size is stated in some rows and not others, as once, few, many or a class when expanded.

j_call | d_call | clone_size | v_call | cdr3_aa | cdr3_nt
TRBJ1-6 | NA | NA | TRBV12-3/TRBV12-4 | CASSLEGQGTPLHF | TGTGCCAGCAGTTTAGAGGGGCAGGGTACACCCCTCCACTTT
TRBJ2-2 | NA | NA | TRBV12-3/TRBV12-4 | CASSPPAGGELFF | TGTGCCAGCAGTCCCCCGGCAGGCGGGGAGCTGTTTTTT
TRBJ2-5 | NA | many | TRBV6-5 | CASSNTWTQETQYF | TGTGCCAGCAGCAACACCTGGACGCAAGAGACCCAGTACTTC
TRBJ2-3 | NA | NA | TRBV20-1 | CSALIPRHTQYF | TGCAGTGCCCTAATCCCGAGACATACCCAGTATTTT
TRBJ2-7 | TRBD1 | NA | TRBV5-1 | CASSQGAAAYEQYF | TGTGCCAGCAGCCAGGGGGCGGCCGCCTACGAGCAGTACTTC
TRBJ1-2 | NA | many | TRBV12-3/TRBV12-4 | CASSLDERGHGYTF | TGTGCCAGCAGTTTAGACGAAAGGGGTCATGGCTACACCTTC
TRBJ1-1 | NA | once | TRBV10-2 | CASSAETNTEAFF | TGCGCCAGCAGCGCGGAGACGAACACTGAAGCTTTCTTT
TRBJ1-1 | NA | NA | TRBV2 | CASSRTANTEAIF | TGTGCCAGCAGCCGGACCGCGAACACTGAAGCTATCTTC
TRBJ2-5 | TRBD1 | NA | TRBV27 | CASRRGGLETQYF | TGTGCCAGCAGGAGAGGGGGCTTGGAGACCCAGTACTTC
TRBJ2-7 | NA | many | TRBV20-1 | CSASGASVISYEQYF | TGCAGTGCTAGTGGGGCTAGCGTGATATCCTACGAGCAGTACTTC
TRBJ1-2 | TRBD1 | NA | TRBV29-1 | CSVDPGTAYGYTF | TGCAGCGTTGACCCCGGGACAGCCTATGGCTACACCTTC
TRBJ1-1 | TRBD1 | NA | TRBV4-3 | CASSRQGSNTEAFF | TGCGCCAGCAGTCGACAGGGGTCGAACACTGAAGCTTTCTTT
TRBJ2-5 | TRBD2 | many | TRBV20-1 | CSARTSTETQYF | TGCAGTGCAAGGACTAGCACAGAGACCCAGTACTTC
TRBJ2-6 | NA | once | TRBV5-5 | CASHWLGKALSGANVLTF | TGTGCCAGCCACTGGCTAGGAAAGGCGCTCTCTGGGGCCAACGTCCTGACTTTC
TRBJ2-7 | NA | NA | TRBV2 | CARGSLTYEQYF | TGTGCCAGGGGCAGCCTAACCTACGAGCAGTACTTC
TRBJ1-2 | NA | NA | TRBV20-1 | CSARDHTRGRYTF | TGCAGTGCTAGAGATCACACACGGGGGCGCTACACCTTC
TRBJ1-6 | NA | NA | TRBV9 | CASSLDRRANSPFHF | TGTGCCAGCAGCTTAGACCGAAGGGCCAATTCTCCCTTCCACTTT
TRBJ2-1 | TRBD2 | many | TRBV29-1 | CSAQAGVSYNEQFF | TGCAGCGCCCAAGCGGGGGTATCCTACAATGAGCAGTTCTTC
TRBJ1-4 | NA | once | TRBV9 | CASSSFGDSINEKLFF | TGTGCCAGCAGTTCTTTCGGCGACAGCATTAATGAAAAACTGTTTTTT
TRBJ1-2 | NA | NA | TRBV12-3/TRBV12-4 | CASSFVARDGYDF | TGTGCCAGCAGCTTTGTCGCTCGGGATGGCTACGACTTC
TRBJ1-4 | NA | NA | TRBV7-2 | CASSPGRVDEKLFF | TGTGCCAGCAGCCCGGGGCGTGTGGATGAAAAACTGTTTTTT
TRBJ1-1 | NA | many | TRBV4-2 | CASSAQRGTNTEAFF | TGTGCCAGCAGCGCCCAGAGGGGGACGAACACTGAAGCTTTCTTT
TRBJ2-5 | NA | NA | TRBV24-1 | CASSVADAKDQYF | TGTGCCAGCAGTGTAGCAGACGCCAAGGACCAGTACTTC
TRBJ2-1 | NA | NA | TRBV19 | CASSIGQGRIAQFF | TGTGCCAGTAGTATAGGGCAGGGGCGGATTGCGCAGTTCTTC
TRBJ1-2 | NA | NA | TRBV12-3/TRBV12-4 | CASSSVSGRSGYTF | TGTGCCAGCAGCTCCGTCAGCGGGCGGAGTGGCTACACCTTC
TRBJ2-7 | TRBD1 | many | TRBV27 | CASSITGAYEQYF | TGTGCCAGCAGTATTACAGGGGCCTACGAGCAGTACTTC
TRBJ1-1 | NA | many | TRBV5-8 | CASSLQDGYTEAFF | TGTGCCAGCAGCTTGCAGGACGGTTACACTGAAGCTTTCTTT
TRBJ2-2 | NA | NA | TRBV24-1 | CASRMGAGVAGELFF | TGTGCCAGCAGGATGGGGGCGGGCGTGGCCGGGGAGCTGTTTTTT
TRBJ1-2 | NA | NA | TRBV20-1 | CSARKEGNTDTF | TGCAGCGCGAGAAAGGAGGGGAACACTGACACCTTC
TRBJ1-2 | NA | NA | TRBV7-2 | CASSAAATNNGSPF | TGTGCCAGCAGCGCGGCAGCGACAAACAATGGCTCCCCCTTC
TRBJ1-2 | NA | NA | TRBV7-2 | CASSSLEAKYCYTF | TGTGCCAGCAGTAGCTTGGAGGCGAAGTATTGCTACACCTTC
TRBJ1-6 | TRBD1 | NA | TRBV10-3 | CAAREGQGMGDNSPLHF | TGTGCCGCTCGCGAGGGACAGGGAATGGGCGATAACTCACCCCTCCACTTT
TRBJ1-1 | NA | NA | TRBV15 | CATSVRGVPEAFF | TGTGCCACCAGCGTCCGGGGGGTGCCTGAAGCTTTCTTT
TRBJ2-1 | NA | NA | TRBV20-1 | CSATDNYNYNEQFF | TGCAGTGCAACGGACAACTATAACTACAATGAGCAGTTCTTC
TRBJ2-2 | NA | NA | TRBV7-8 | CASSQSWGPYTGQLFF | TGTGCCAGCAGTCAAAGTTGGGGGCCGTACACCGGGCAGCTGTTTTTT
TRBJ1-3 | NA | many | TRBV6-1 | CASSVSGVGNTIYF | TGTGCCAGCAGTGTATCCGGCGTGGGAAACACCATATATTTT
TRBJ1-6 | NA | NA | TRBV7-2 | CASSLDTATDTQHLHF | TGTGCCAGCAGCTTAGATACAGCCACAGATACGCAGCATCTCCACTTT
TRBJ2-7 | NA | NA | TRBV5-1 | CASSPALGTGEQYF | NA
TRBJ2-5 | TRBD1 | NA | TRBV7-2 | CASRRRAGAGQGNYF | TGTGCCAGCAGGAGGAGGGCAGGCGCGGGACAGGGAAATTACTTC
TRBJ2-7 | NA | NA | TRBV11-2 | CASSPRDTWSSYEQYF | TGTGCCAGCAGCCCTCGGGACACCTGGAGCTCCTACGAGCAGTACTTC
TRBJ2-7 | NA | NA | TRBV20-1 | CSADRTHGTQYF | TGCAGTGCTGACCGGACACACGGCACACAGTACTTC
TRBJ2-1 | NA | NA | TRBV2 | CASSDIRRENEQFF | TGTGCCAGCAGTGATATACGTAGGGAAAATGAGCAGTTCTTC
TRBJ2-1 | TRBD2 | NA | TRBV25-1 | CASRLTQTGTSHLNEQFF | TGTGCCAGCAGACTAACCCAAACTGGGACTAGCCATCTCAATGAGCAGTTCTTC
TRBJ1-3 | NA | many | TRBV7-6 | CASSLGVGGNTIYF | TGTGCCAGCAGCTTAGGCGTTGGGGGAAACACCATATATTTT
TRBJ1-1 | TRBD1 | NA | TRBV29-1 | CSTSDRANTEAFF | TGCAGCACCTCGGACAGGGCGAACACTGAAGCTTTCTTT
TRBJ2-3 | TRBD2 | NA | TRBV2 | CASSSDRLAGGTQYF | TGTGCCAGCAGTAGTGACCGACTAGCGGGGGGTACGCAGTATTTT
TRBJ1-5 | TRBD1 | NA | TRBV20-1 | CSAPQGPSSSQHF | TGCAGTGCTCCACAGGGGCCCTCGTCCTCCCAGCATTTT
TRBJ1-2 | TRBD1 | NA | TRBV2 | CAGDRDTGYTF | TGTGCCGGGGACAGGGATACTGGCTACACCTTC
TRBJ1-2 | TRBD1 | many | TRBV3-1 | CASSQRAGGHGYTF | TGTGCCAGCAGCCAAAGGGCAGGGGGACATGGCTACACCTTC
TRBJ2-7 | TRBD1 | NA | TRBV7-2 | CASSLGQGYEKYF | TGTGCCAGCAGCCTGGGACAGGGGTACGAGAAGTACTTC
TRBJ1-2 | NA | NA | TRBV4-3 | CASSQDSNRATGGYTF | TGCGCCAGCAGCCAAGACAGTAACAGGGCTACGGGTGGCTACACCTTC
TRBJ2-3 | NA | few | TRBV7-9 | CASSLEWADTQYF | TGTGCCAGCAGCTTGGAGTGGGCAGATACGCAGTATTTT
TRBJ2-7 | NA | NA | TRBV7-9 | CASSVGGEKAYEEYF | TGTGCCAGCAGCGTAGGAGGAGAGAAAGCCTACGAGGAGTACTTC
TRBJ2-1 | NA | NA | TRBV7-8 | CASTLTGYNEQFF | TGTGCCAGCACCCTAACAGGGTACAATGAGCAGTTCTTC
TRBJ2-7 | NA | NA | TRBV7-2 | CASSYHQGADDKEF | TGTGCCAGCAGCTACCATCAGGGCGCAGACGACAAGGAGTTC